This T cell receptor beta chain was sequenced during a study of T cells in tuberculosis. Study as a whole: In South Africa, adults with active tuberculosis were compared with IGRA-negative and latently infected IGRA-positive adolescents. Study-wide findings and caveats: Active tuberculosis alpha repertoires lay closer to GMM-specific TCRs than controls'. Smaller alpha distances in active tuberculosis partly reflected shorter CDR3-alpha lengths.

Concerning this clone: As yet, its antigen is unknown.

Method: immunoSEQ multiplex PCR; TCRdb's copy keeps in-frame clones and lacks some. The table includes some 22,000 clones, about 96% detected once. CDR1 SGHRS and CDR2 YFSETQ come from the germline V gene. Trimming removed 4 bases from V and 0 bases from J; junction bases left unmatched: 16. CDR3 length: 19 amino acids. The TCR originated in a donor between 10 and 29 years old with latent tuberculosis or without tuberculosis infection. The sequencing sample was made of PBMCs. The rearrangement uses TRBV5-1 and TRBJ2-3, with 8 bases aligning to TRBD2. The CDR3 bases are TGCGCCAGCAGCCCCGAGGGGCGGGGGGTCATTCTAAGCACAGATACGCAGTATTTT. Translated: CASSPEGRGVILSTDTQYF. Looking up the rest from reference TRBV5-1 and TRBJ2-3 gives the full variable domain: KAGVTQTPRYLIKTRGQQVTLSCSPISGHRSVSWYQQTPGQGLQFLFEYFSETQRNKGNFPGRFSGRQFSNSRSEMNVSTLELGDSALYLCASSPEGRGVILSTDTQYFGPGTRLTVL.